Listed below are T cell receptor beta chains from one sample, sequenced in a study of sequential checkpoint blockade in melanoma. Assay: immunoSEQ multiplex PCR; the TCRdb copy retains only in-frame clones and omits some. The data show approximately 21,000 clones, with roughly 80% seen just once and roughly 9.1% held by the top ten. This specimen was CD8+ T cells sorted from blood (inferred from file names), taken from a patient given nivolumab and ipilimumab in sequence. Every receptor here comes from a human donor with melanoma. The CDR3 runs from the conserved cysteine through the conserved F or W. A D gene is named only where the DNA matches it firmly. Size tells how often a clone was seen (once, few, many) or the class of an expanded clone, and some rows leave it out.

clone size,V gene,J gene,CDR3 length,D gene,CDR3 DNA,CDR3 protein
few,TRBV6-5,TRBJ2-3,16,TRBD1,TGTGCCAGCAGTTACTCCGCCTCCGGGACAGATGATACGCAGTATTTT,CASSYSASGTDDTQYF
NA,TRBV28,TRBJ2-2,16,TRBD1,TGTGCCAGCAGTTGGGGACAGGGGGGAACCACCGGGGAGCTGTTTTTT,CASSWGQGGTTGELFF
NA,TRBV5-4,TRBJ2-1,15,TRBD1,TGTGCCAGCAGTGGGGGACAGATACTCTACAATGAGCAGTTCTTC,CASSGGQILYNEQFF
NA,TRBV11-2,TRBJ2-1,12,NA,TGTGCCAGCAGCTTAGATCAGAATGAGCAGTTCTTC,CASSLDQNEQFF
NA,TRBV5-5,TRBJ2-1,15,TRBD2,TGTGCCAGCAGCTTAACGGGGGGGCTGGTGTTTGGGCAGTTCTTC,CASSLTGGLVFGQFF
NA,TRBV29-1,TRBJ2-2,12,NA,TGCAGCGTTAGAGGGAACACCGGGGAGCTGTTTTTT,CSVRGNTGELFF
NA,TRBV7-9,TRBJ2-4,15,NA,TGTGCCAGCAGGGACACAAATTTAGCCAAAAACATTCAGTACTTC,CASRDTNLAKNIQYF
NA,TRBV30,TRBJ2-7,12,NA,TGTGCCTGGATTGCCGAGAACTACGAGCAGTACTTC,CAWIAENYEQYF
NA,TRBV7-6,TRBJ1-2,14,NA,TGTGCCAGCTCCGTTTTGGAGGGCGGCTATGGCTACACCTTC,CASSVLEGGYGYTF
once,TRBV2,TRBJ2-2,18,TRBD2,TGTGCCAGCAGCCTGGGGTTTAGCGGGAGCCTGGTCACCGGGGAGCTGTTTTTT,CASSLGFSGSLVTGELFF
NA,TRBV18,TRBJ2-7,15,TRBD2,TGTGCCAGCTCACTTGGGACTAGCGGGGGATACGAGCAGTACTTC,CASSLGTSGGYEQYF
NA,TRBV11-2,TRBJ2-7,14,TRBD2,TGTGCCAGCAGCGGGGGCGGGGGGTCCTACGAGCAGTACTTC,CASSGGGGSYEQYF
once,TRBV27,TRBJ1-6,13,NA,TGTGCCAGCAGTTTAAGCTCAGGTTCACCCCTCCACTTT,CASSLSSGSPLHF
NA,TRBV9,TRBJ2-1,15,TRBD1,TGTGCCAGCAGCGTAGGGGACAGGCACATCCATGAGCAGTTCTTC,CASSVGDRHIHEQFF
NA,TRBV4-3,TRBJ2-7,15,NA,TGCGCCAGCAGCCAGATAGGGGGGGGCCCCTACGAGCAGTACTTC,CASSQIGGGPYEQYF
medium-sized,TRBV11-2,TRBJ1-2,12,NA,TGTGCCAGCGCGACAGACGGCTATGGCTACACCTTC,CASATDGYGYTF
NA,TRBV13,TRBJ2-7,16,TRBD2,TGTGCCAGCAGCGAAGAGCGGGAGGGCCTCTCGTGGGAGCAGTACTTC,CASSEEREGLSWEQYF
NA,TRBV13,TRBJ1-3,16,TRBD1,TGTGCCAGCAGCCTGGGTACTGACAGGGGACGAAACACCATATATTTT,CASSLGTDRGRNTIYF
NA,TRBV7-9,TRBJ2-7,17,TRBD2,TGTGCCAGCAGCCCCCGACTGGGCGGGGGGGCCAGCAACGAGCAGTACTTC,CASSPRLGGGASNEQYF
NA,TRBV9,TRBJ2-7,14,TRBD1,TGTGCCAGCAGCGGCCTCAGGGGGCCGGGCGAGCAGTACTTC,CASSGLRGPGEQYF
NA,TRBV4-1,TRBJ1-2,15,TRBD1,TGCGCCAGCAGCCAAGATCCGACAGGGGACTATGGCTACACCTTC,CASSQDPTGDYGYTF
NA,TRBV5-1,TRBJ2-1,15,NA,TGCGCCAGCAGCCGTAGGGGGGAGGGCCGGGGTGAGCAGTTCTTC,CASSRRGEGRGEQFF
NA,TRBV4-1,TRBJ2-3,19,TRBD2,TGCGCCAGCAGCCGAAGGGCCACAGCGGGGGGGCCGAGGACAGATACGCAGTATTTT,CASSRRATAGGPRTDTQYF
once,TRBV7-3,TRBJ2-7,15,TRBD2,TGTGCCAGCAGCCCCACGGGGCGGGAGTTATACGAGCAGTACTTC,CASSPTGRELYEQYF
NA,TRBV4-3,TRBJ1-1,15,NA,TGCGCCAGCAGCTGGGCAGTCTCCCCGAACACTGAAGCTTTCTTT,CASSWAVSPNTEAFF
NA,TRBV6-1,TRBJ1-1,15,NA,TGTGCCAGCAGTGACCTTCCTGGCCCGAACACTGAAGCTTTCTTT,CASSDLPGPNTEAFF
few,TRBV14,TRBJ1-4,15,NA,TGTGCCAGCAGTCTCGGGCGAGGGGGTAATGAAAAACTGTTTTTT,CASSLGRGGNEKLFF
NA,TRBV14,TRBJ2-7,15,NA,TGTGCCAGCAGCCAAGATGAGGAGAAATACTACGAGCAGTACTTC,CASSQDEEKYYEQYF
NA,TRBV30,TRBJ1-3,13,NA,TGTGCCTGGAGTGGGCTCTCTGGAAACACCATATATTTT,CAWSGLSGNTIYF
NA,TRBV2,TRBJ1-1,16,TRBD1,TGTGCCAGCATCGGGGGGACAGGGGGTCTGAACACTGAAGCTTTCTTT,CASIGGTGGLNTEAFF
NA,TRBV27,TRBJ2-7,15,NA,TGTGCCAGCAGCATGCGGGGACAGAGCTCCTACGAGCAGTACTTC,CASSMRGQSSYEQYF
NA,TRBV5-4,TRBJ2-1,14,NA,TGTGCCAGCAGCTTGGAAGCGGCCCACAATGAGCAGTTCTTC,CASSLEAAHNEQFF
NA,TRBV6-5,TRBJ2-1,15,TRBD2,TGTGCCAGCAGCTTAGCGGGAGGGTTTTACAATGAGCAGTTCTTC,CASSLAGGFYNEQFF
NA,TRBV9,TRBJ2-7,15,TRBD2,TGTGCCAGCAGCATCAGGACTAGAGGGATCTACGAGCAGTACTTC,CASSIRTRGIYEQYF
NA,TRBV4-1,TRBJ1-4,17,TRBD1,TGCGCCAGCAGCCAAGAACCCTCAGGGGGAACTAATGAAAAACTGTTTTTT,CASSQEPSGGTNEKLFF
NA,TRBV7-8,TRBJ1-1,12,NA,TGTGCCAGCAGCTGGCTTAGCGCGGAAGCTTTCTTT,CASSWLSAEAFF
medium-sized,TRBV15,TRBJ2-7,15,TRBD2,TGTGCCACCAGCATGGGACTAGCGGGCTCCTACGAGCAGTACTTC,CATSMGLAGSYEQYF
NA,TRBV10-3,TRBJ2-5,13,NA,TGTGCCATCAGTGAGGGCCCCCAAGAGACCCAGTACTTC,CAISEGPQETQYF
once,TRBV27,TRBJ2-7,14,NA,TGTGCCAGCAGTTTGGGCAGGGGCTTAAACGAGCAGTACTTC,CASSLGRGLNEQYF
NA,TRBV4-3,TRBJ1-6,16,NA,TGCGCCAGCAGCCAAGATTGGGGGGGAGAAAATTCACCCCTCCACTTT,CASSQDWGGENSPLHF
NA,TRBV7-6,TRBJ1-1,15,TRBD1,TGTGCCAGCAGCCGGGACAGATTAATGAACACTGAAGCTTTCTTT,CASSRDRLMNTEAFF
NA,TRBV4-1,TRBJ1-2,16,TRBD1,TGCGCCAGCAGCCCACGGACAGGGTACGAAATTTATGGCTACACCTTC,CASSPRTGYEIYGYTF
NA,TRBV18,TRBJ1-2,13,NA,TGTGCCAGCTCACCCCTTGACAGTTTTGACTACACCTTC,CASSPLDSFDYTF
NA,TRBV9,TRBJ2-1,13,NA,TGTGCCAGCAGCGCTACCGACTACAATGAGCAGTTCTTC,CASSATDYNEQFF
NA,TRBV7-9,TRBJ1-2,14,TRBD1,TGTGCCAGCAGCTTTTTGACAGGGGGCGTTGGCTACACCTTC,CASSFLTGGVGYTF
few,TRBV28,TRBJ1-2,12,NA,TGTGCCAGCAGTTTACGGGTTGGCGGCTACACCTTC,CASSLRVGGYTF
NA,TRBV5-1,TRBJ2-3,14,NA,TGCGCCAGCAGCTTTAGGGAGAGCACAGATACGCAGTATTTT,CASSFRESTDTQYF
once,TRBV11-2,TRBJ2-7,15,NA,TGTGCCAGCAGCGGGTCAGCGGGTGACGCCTACGAGCAGTACTTC,CASSGSAGDAYEQYF